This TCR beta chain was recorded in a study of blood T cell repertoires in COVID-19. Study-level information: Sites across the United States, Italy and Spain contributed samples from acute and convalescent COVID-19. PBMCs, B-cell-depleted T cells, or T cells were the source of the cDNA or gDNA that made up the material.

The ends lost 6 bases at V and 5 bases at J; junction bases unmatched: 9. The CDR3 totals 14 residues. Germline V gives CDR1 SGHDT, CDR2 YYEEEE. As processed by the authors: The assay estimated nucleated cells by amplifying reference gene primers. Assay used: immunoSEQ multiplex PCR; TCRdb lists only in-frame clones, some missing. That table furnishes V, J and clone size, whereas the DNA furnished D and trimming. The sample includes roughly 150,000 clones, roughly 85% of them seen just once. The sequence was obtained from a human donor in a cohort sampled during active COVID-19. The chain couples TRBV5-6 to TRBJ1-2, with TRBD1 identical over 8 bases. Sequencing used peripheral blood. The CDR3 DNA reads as TGTGCCAGCACCGAGGACAGGGTAATTTATGGCTACACCTTC. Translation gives CASTEDRVIYGYTF.